Below are 20 T cell receptor beta chains sequenced from a single sample in a study of cytomegalovirus exposure and HLA in healthy donors. PCR amplification relied on 60 Vbeta primers (plus 13 Jbeta primers). Profiling relied on immunoSEQ multiplex PCR, and the TCRdb table lists in-frame clones only, not all of them. The sample records 90,000 to 120,000 clones, around 79% being singletons. The sequencing input was PBMCs. These receptor sequences come from a man in his sixties in good health and CMV-seropositive.

This chain links TRBV4-2 with TRBJ2-1; D perhaps matches TRBD2 (6 bases). V was trimmed by 5 bases and J by 1 base, leaving 18 bases between them. The CDR3 runs to 17 residues. The germline gives CDR1 LGHNA, CDR2 YNFKEQ. The CDR3 sequence: CASSGGVQGGSYNEQFF. The CDR3 bases are TGTGCCAGCAGCGGAGGGGTCCAGGGCGGATCCTACAATGAGCAGTTCTTC.

This rearrangement joins TRBV19 to TRBJ2-7; TRBD2 might be the D (7 bases). Trimming removed 8 bases from V and 4 bases from J, with 15 bases in between. Germline lookup yields CDR1 LNHDA and CDR2 SQIVND (reference sequence). This CDR3 has 13 residues. The CDR3 loop reads CASSRGGAYEQYF. The DNA for the CDR3 is TGTGCCAGTTCACGAGGGGGGGCGTACGAGCAGTACTTC.

The chain has TRBV10-3 and TRBJ2-7, with a weak D call TRBD1 (6 bases). Looked up from germline, CDR1 is ENHRY and CDR2 is SYGVKD. This CDR3 has 14 residues. The V end was cut by 6 bases, the J end by 5 bases, with 17 bases between. The CDR3 DNA is TGTGCCATCAGGGTAGGACAGCCTGGAAACGAGCAGTACTTC. Protein sequence: CAIRVGQPGNEQYF.

The chain joins TRBV7-3 to TRBJ1-6, with D maybe TRBD1 (5 bases). This CDR3 has 15 amino acids. From germline, CDR1 is SGHTA and CDR2 FQGTGA. The V and J ends lost 0 bases and 9 bases respectively, with 12 bases between them. CDR3 coding DNA: TGTGCCAGCAGCTTAACTCGGGGGTTGGGTTCACCCCTCCACTTT. Its protein product is CASSLTRGLGSPLHF.

The chain uses TRBV4-1 and TRBJ1-5; D remains unclear. The CDR3 covers 17 residues. CDR1 MGHRA and CDR2 YSYEKL come from the germline V gene. The ends were cut back, 2 bases at V and 1 base at J, with 15 bases in the middle. Here the CDR3 reads CASSQRPVGESNQPQHF. The CDR3, as DNA: TGCGCCAGCAGCCAAAGGCCGGTGGGAGAGAGCAATCAGCCCCAGCATTTT.

The chain employs TRBV6-5 and TRBJ1-6; possibly TRBD1 for D (5 bases). V lost 2 bases and J 9 bases, leaving 8 bases between the germline ends. This CDR3 is built from 13 residues. Germline lookup yields CDR1 MNHEY and CDR2 SVGAGI. CDR3 DNA sequence: TGTGCCAGCAGTTACGTGGGGGGTTCACCCCTCCACTTT. Translating it yields CASSYVGGSPLHF.

V gene TRBV6-5 combines with J gene TRBJ1-3; a possible D gene is TRBD1 (5 bases). CDR3 length: 15 residues. Per the germline V gene, CDR1 is MNHEY and CDR2 is SVGAGI. Trimming removed 5 bases from V and 4 bases from J, with 15 bases in between. CDR3 bases: TGTGCCAGCAGTATGACAGCTAGGGGAGGAAACACCATATATTTT. Protein: CASSMTARGGNTIYF.

The genes are TRBV7-9 and TRBJ1-2; D unresolved. Germline loops: CDR1 SEHNR, CDR2 FQNEAQ (reference sequence). The V end was cut by 5 bases, the J end by 6 bases, with 19 bases between. The CDR3 covers 15 residues. The CDR3 spells CASSGGKDGDHGYTF. The CDR3 DNA reads TGTGCCAGCAGCGGAGGAAAGGATGGGGATCATGGCTACACCTTC.

This sequence joins TRBV2 and TRBJ2-2; TRBD2 agrees at 13 bases. The V gene's germline CDR1 is SNHLY and CDR2 FYNNEI. The CDR3 has 15 amino acids. V lost 4 bases, J lost 8 bases, and 4 bases stayed unmatched. This CDR3 reads CASSGTSGGLGELFF. Here the CDR3 DNA reads TGTGCCAGCAGTGGGACTAGCGGGGGTCTGGGGGAGCTGTTTTTT.

CDR3 in amino acids: CASSLMGWLAVDPSTDTQYF. Written as DNA, the CDR3 is TGTGCCAGCAGTTTGATGGGGTGGTTAGCGGTCGACCCAAGCACAGATACGCAGTATTTT. This chain connects TRBV28 to TRBJ2-3; tentative D call: TRBD2 (6 bases). Germline V gives CDR1 MDHEN, CDR2 SYDVKM. CDR3 length equals 20 residues. V was shortened by 3 bases and J by 0 bases, with 25 bases between the two germline ends.

The rearrangement joins TRBV9 to TRBJ1-2, with 7 bases fitting TRBD1. Trimming cost V 3 bases and J 5 bases; bases outside gene matches: 13. This CDR3 has 16 amino acids. CDR1 SGDLS and CDR2 YYNGEE come from the germline V gene. The CDR3 DNA reads TGTGCCAGCAGCGCCGACGACAGGGTGCACCTATATGGCTACACCTTC. Residues: CASSADDRVHLYGYTF.

To note about this clone: Germline and junction disagree at one end, which may indicate a read error. The CDR3 sequence: CASSLWQGYSSPLHF. Written as DNA, the CDR3 is TGTGCCAGCAGCTTATGGCAGGGGTATAGTTCACCCCTCCACTTT. The chain combines TRBV5-6 with TRBJ1-6; maybe TRBD1 (6 bases). The CDR3 sequence is 15 residues long. CDR1 and CDR2 from the germline V gene are SGHDT and YYEEEE.

The rearrangement joins TRBV6-1 to TRBJ2-7, with 10 positions matching TRBD1. The CDR3 consists of 17 residues. The J segment lost 0 bases and the V segment lost 3 bases, leaving 8 bases of the junction unmatched. Germline CDR1 and CDR2: MNHNS and SASEGT. The CDR3 is CASSDRFRDRGSYEQYF. The CDR3 DNA follows: TGTGCCAGCAGTGACCGATTCCGGGACAGGGGCTCCTACGAGCAGTACTTC.

The V and J genes are TRBV9 and TRBJ1-5; 9 nucleotides line up with TRBD1. The CDR3 spans 14 residues. J lost 7 bases, V lost 3 bases, and 5 bases had no gene match. CDR1 is SGDLS and CDR2 is YYNGEE in the germline V gene. The CDR3 here is CASSGGTGPQPQHF. The CDR3 region has the DNA TGTGCCAGCAGCGGGGGGACAGGGCCCCAGCCCCAGCATTTT.

J is TRBJ2-5 and V is TRBV6-5; 8 bases agree with TRBD2. Trimming cost V 5 bases and J 5 bases; bases outside gene matches: 7. The CDR3 length is 14 residues. Germline V gene data show CDR1 as MNHEY and CDR2 as SVGAGI. The CDR3 region is CASSHGLASETQYF. In DNA, the CDR3 is TGTGCCAGCAGTCACGGACTAGCTAGTGAGACCCAGTACTTC.

This chain links TRBV5-6 with TRBJ2-5; TRBD1 agrees at 8 bases. Germline V gene sequence: CDR1 SGHDT, CDR2 YYEEEE. The CDR3 has 14 amino acids. Trimming cost V 2 bases and J 4 bases; bases outside gene matches: 4. CDR3 amino acids: CASSFRTGLETQYF. CDR3 sequence (DNA): TGTGCCAGCAGCTTCAGGACAGGGCTAGAGACCCAGTACTTC.

The V call is TRBV6-5, the J call TRBJ1-2, with D unresolved. The CDR3 consists of 14 residues. V lost 7 bases and J lost 4, with 16 bases in between. Germline CDR1 is MNHEY and CDR2 is SVGAGI. CDR3: CASTTRTGVYGYTF. CDR3 nucleotides: TGTGCCAGCACAACCCGGACGGGAGTCTATGGCTACACCTTC.

V is TRBV18 and J is TRBJ2-2; a weak D match, TRBD1 (5 bases). Germline V gene data show CDR1 as KGHSH and CDR2 as LQKENI. The ends were cut back, 2 bases at V and 5 bases at J, with 9 bases in the middle. The CDR3 is made up of 14 amino acids. CDR3 DNA sequence: TGTGCCAGCTCACCAGGCAGGGTTACCGGGGAGCTGTTTTTT. It codes for CASSPGRVTGELFF.

The chain links TRBV7-3 to TRBJ1-2; D is possibly TRBD1 (5 bases). The germline V and J ends were trimmed by 3 bases and 4 bases, with 15 bases remaining between them. This CDR3 has 15 residues. Germline V gene sequence: CDR1 SGHTA, CDR2 FQGTGA. The chain's CDR3 is CASSFREGPVYGYTF. The CDR3 region has the DNA TGTGCCAGCAGCTTTAGGGAGGGGCCCGTCTATGGCTACACCTTC.

Notes on this clone: The junction and the germline gene differ at one end; a read error may be behind it. The gene calls are TRBV7-9 and TRBJ2-7; 8 bases are shared with TRBD2. CDR3 length: 15 amino acids. In germline, CDR1 is SEHNR, CDR2 FQNEAQ (reference sequence). CDR3 DNA sequence: TGTTCCAGCAGCTTACAGGGCGGGACTAGCTACGAGCAGTACTTC. Protein: CSSSLQGGTSYEQYF.